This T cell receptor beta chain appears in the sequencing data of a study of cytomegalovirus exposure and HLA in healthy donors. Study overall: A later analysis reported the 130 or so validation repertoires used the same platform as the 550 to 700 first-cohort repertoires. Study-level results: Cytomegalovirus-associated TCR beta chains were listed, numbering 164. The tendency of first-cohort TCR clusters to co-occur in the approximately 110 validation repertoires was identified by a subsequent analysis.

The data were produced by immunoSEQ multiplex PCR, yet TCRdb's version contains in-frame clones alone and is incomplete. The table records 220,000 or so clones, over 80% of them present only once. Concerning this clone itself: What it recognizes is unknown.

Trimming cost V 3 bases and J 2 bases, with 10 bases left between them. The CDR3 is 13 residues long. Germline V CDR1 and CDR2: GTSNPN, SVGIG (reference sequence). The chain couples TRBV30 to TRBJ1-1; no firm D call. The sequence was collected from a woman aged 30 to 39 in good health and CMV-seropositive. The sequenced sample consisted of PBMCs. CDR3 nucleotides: TGTGCCTGGAGGTTCATAGGAAACACTGAAGCTTTCTTT. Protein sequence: CAWRFIGNTEAFF.